This TCR beta chain was observed in a study of technical replicates of blood from several donors. Assay used: immunoSEQ multiplex PCR; TCRdb lists only in-frame clones, some missing. The sample yields some 12,000 clones, about 94% seen once. The germline gives CDR1 SGHRS, CDR2 YFSETQ. Trimming took off 3 bases at V and 5 bases at J, with 14 bases between the two ends. The CDR3 loop spans 15 amino acids. The V call is TRBV5-1, the J call TRBJ2-2, with a possible D match to TRBD1 (6 bases). This receptor was taken from a human donor in good health. The sequenced sample was PBMCs. The CDR3 nucleotides are TGCGCCAGCAGCTCCGGACAGAGTCTAACCGGGGAGCTGTTTTTT. Its translation: CASSSGQSLTGELFF. The full variable domain, with the rest looked up from reference TRBV5-1 and TRBJ2-2, is KAGVTQTPRYLIKTRGQQVTLSCSPISGHRSVSWYQQTPGQGLQFLFEYFSETQRNKGNFPGRFSGRQFSNSRSEMNVSTLELGDSALYLCASSSGQSLTGELFFGEGSRLTVL.